Below, 7 T cell receptor beta chains from the same sample are listed, as sequenced in a study of a mutant IDH1 vaccine in newly diagnosed glioma. Sample time point: week 11, during vaccination. A 20-mer mutant IDH1 peptide at 300 ug was injected subcutaneously with topical imiquimod. Assay: immunoSEQ multiplex PCR; the TCRdb copy retains only in-frame clones and omits some. This sample yields about 36,000 clones, of which 75% to 90% are seen a single time; approximately 15% belongs to the top ten. These TCRs are of unknown antigen specificity. Sample: peripheral blood mononuclear cells (PBMCs), taken from a glioma patient whose treatment included an IDH1 peptide vaccine. The receptors come from a woman in her twenties or thirties with glioma. Some clones in this sample may be carry-over from other donors' samples.

The rearrangement uses TRBV18 and TRBJ1-2; D is unclear. The V end was cut by 3 bases, the J end by 7 bases, with 12 bases between. The CDR3 extends over 13 amino acids. Germline V gene lookup returns CDR1 KGHSH and CDR2 LQKENI. The CDR3 sequence: CASSPEDKPGYTF. The CDR3 DNA sequence: TGTGCCAGCTCACCGGAAGACAAGCCTGGCTACACCTTC. Combining the CDR3 with reference TRBV18 and TRBJ1-2 gives the whole variable domain NAGVMQNPRHLVRRRGQEARLRCSPMKGHSHVYWYRQLPEEGLKFMVYLQKENIIDESGMPKERFSAEFPKEGPSILRIQQVVRGDSAAYFCASSPEDKPGYTFGSGTRLTVV.

V is TRBV2 and J is TRBJ2-5; weak D call: TRBD2 (5 bases). With 5 bases removed from V and 4 bases from J, the gap between germline ends came to 17 bases. This CDR3 contains 15 residues. The V gene's germline CDR1 is SNHLY and CDR2 FYNNEI. Here the CDR3 reads CASSTRTVRAETQYF. In DNA, the CDR3 is TGTGCCAGCAGTACCCGGACTGTTAGGGCAGAGACCCAGTACTTC.

The chain couples TRBV4-1 to TRBJ2-3; TRBD2 matches at 9 bases. Germline CDR1 MGHRA, CDR2 YSYEKL. The CDR3 spans 16 residues. V lost 0 bases to trimming and J lost 4 bases; unmatched junction nucleotides: 5. CDR3 nucleotide sequence: TGCGCCAGCAGCCAAGAGAGTAGCGGGAGAGCAGATACGCAGTATTTT. This codes for CASSQESSGRADTQYF.

This clone showed up just a few times. The gene calls are TRBV7-6 and TRBJ2-6, with a weak D call TRBD1 (6 bases). Germline CDR1 and CDR2: SGHVS and FNYEAQ. CDR3 length: 16 residues. Trimming took 5 bases from V and 3 from J, leaving 14 bases between them. The CDR3 protein is CASSPLQGFGANVLTF. CDR3 coding DNA: TGTGCCAGCAGCCCCTTGCAGGGGTTTGGGGCCAACGTCCTGACTTTC. The complete variable domain, with remaining parts taken from reference TRBV7-6 and TRBJ2-6, reads GAGVSQSPRYKVTKRGQDVALRCDPISGHVSLYWYRQALGQGPEFLTYFNYEAQQDKSGLPNDRFSAERPEGSISTLTIQRTEQRDSAMYRCASSPLQGFGANVLTFGAGSRLTVL.

The chain carries TRBV4-2 and TRBJ2-3, with 8 bases fitting TRBD2. The CDR3 has 17 amino acids. V shed 4 bases and J 4 bases; nucleotides not matched to a gene: 13. Germline assignment: CDR1 LGHNA and CDR2 YNFKEQ. CDR3: CASSPLRGGDGPDTQYF. The CDR3 DNA is TGTGCCAGCAGCCCACTTCGGGGGGGTGACGGTCCAGATACGCAGTATTTT.

This chain connects TRBV30 to TRBJ2-5; D is unresolved. From germline, CDR1 is GTSNPN and CDR2 SVGIG (reference sequence). The CDR3 runs 12 residues. The germline V and J ends were trimmed by 4 bases and 5 bases, with 11 bases remaining between them. CDR3 region: CAWTVSLETQYF. The CDR3 region has the DNA TGTGCCTGGACAGTCTCTCTCGAGACCCAGTACTTC.

CDR3 nucleotide sequence: TGTGCCAGCACCTTCGGGGGGGAGGTGGACGAGCAGTACTTC. Protein sequence: CASTFGGEVDEQYF. The chain recombines TRBV7-8 with TRBJ2-7; TRBD2 matches 8 bases. Germline CDR1 SGHVS, CDR2 FQNEAQ. The CDR3 runs 14 residues. V was pared by 7 bases and J by 5 bases, with 10 bases of the junction left unmatched.